This T cell receptor (beta chain) was captured by sequencing in a study of T cells after yellow fever vaccination. TCRdb recomputed calls from the 5' RACE reads with MiXCR, one row per CDR3 protein. The sample contains fewer than 100,000 distinct CDR3 sequences, about 6% of which appear only once. The source of this sequence is a man in his late teens or twenties who received the YFV17D yellow fever vaccine. The specimen was CD8+ T cells sorted from PBMCs, collected 10 days after the yellow fever booster vaccination.

The CDR3 reads CASSPQGTVNTEAFF. In nucleotides, the CDR3 is TGCGCCAGCAGCCCACAAGGGACGGTGAACACTGAAGCTTTCTTT. The chain has TRBV4-3 and TRBJ1-1, with TRBD1 as a possible D gene (5 bases). CDR1 is LGHNA, CDR2 YSLEER, per germline. The CDR3 length is 15 residues. V gave up 4 bases and J gave up 0 bases, with 12 bases separating them.